A single sample is the source of the 29 T cell receptor beta chains below, sequenced in a study of T cells in Graves' hyperthyroidism and ophthalmopathy. There were TCR beta CDR3 regions amplified from RNA transcripts. HTBI primers were the set used in a first-round RT-PCR of the TCR CDR3. TCRdb redid the calling of the multiplex PCR reads with MiXCR, one entry per CDR3 protein. The sample consists of around 700,000 distinct CDR3 sequences, approximately 19% of them appearing once. Sequencing used blood. The receptor source for this set is a woman between 45 and 65 years old with Graves' hyperthyroidism that later progressed to Graves' ophthalmopathy.

This clonotype was seen repeatedly, ten times or more. The chain uses TRBV20-1 and TRBJ2-3; 8 bases line up with TRBD1. The CDR3 extends over 14 amino acids. V was pared by 3 bases and J by 1 base, with 3 bases of the junction left unmatched. CDR1 DFQATT and CDR2 SNEGSKA come from the germline V gene (reference sequence). The DNA of the CDR3 is TGCAGTGCTAGGTCCAGGGGGCGCACAGATACGCAGTATTTT. The encoded protein is CSARSRGRTDTQYF.

There are many counts of this clonotype. The chain employs TRBV2 and TRBJ1-1; TRBD1 aligns across 11 bases. This CDR3 spans 16 amino acids. The V segment lost 5 bases and the J segment 5 bases; nucleotides outside the gene matches: 10. CDR1 and CDR2 (germline): SNHLY, FYNNEI. CDR3 amino acids: CASSKYFGQGATEAFF. CDR3 in DNA: TGTGCCAGCAGTAAGTACTTTGGACAGGGGGCAACTGAAGCTTTCTTT.

This clonotype was observed at least ten times. The chain recombines TRBV6-6 with TRBJ2-1, with TRBD2 identical over 9 bases. CDR1 MNHNY and CDR2 SVGAGI come from the germline V gene (reference sequence). This CDR3 is 15 amino acids long. The trim removed 0 bases at V and 7 bases at J, leaving 4 bases unmatched. CDR3 bases: TGTGCCAGCAGTTACTCGTTTAGCGGGGGTAATGAGCAGTTCTTC. It translates to CASSYSFSGGNEQFF.

This clonotype was recorded many times. The CDR3 DNA reads as TGTGCCAGCAGTGAAACGGGGCAGGGGGACTCACCCCTCCACTTT. Amino acid sequence: CASSETGQGDSPLHF. The V and J genes are TRBV6-1 and TRBJ1-6; 7 bases agree with TRBD1. J was trimmed by 10 bases and V by 2 bases; bases with no gene match: 8. Germline loops: CDR1 MNHNS, CDR2 SASEGT. The CDR3 has 15 amino acids.

The J gene is TRBJ1-2, the V gene TRBV7-9; no reliable D call. CDR1 is SEHNR, CDR2 FQNEAQ, per germline (reference sequence). The CDR3 contains 12 residues. V lost 3 bases and J 6 bases, leaving 8 bases between the germline ends. The CDR3 region is CASSLNQDGYTF. Written as DNA, the CDR3 is TGTGCCAGCAGCTTGAACCAGGATGGCTACACCTTC.

For the CDR3, the DNA is TGTGCCAGCAGCCGAGCGACAGGGGAAGAGACCCAGTACTTC. Its protein is CASSRATGEETQYF. This rearrangement joins TRBV14 to TRBJ2-5; 8 bases agree with TRBD1. The CDR3 loop spans 14 amino acids. CDR1 is SGHDN and CDR2 is FVKESK in the germline V gene. J gave up 3 bases and V 4 bases, and 4 bases lay outside the gene matches. The full variable domain, with the rest looked up from reference TRBV14 and TRBJ2-5, is EAGVTQFPSHSVIEKGQTVTLRCDPISGHDNLYWYRRVMGKEIKFLLHFVKESKQDESGMPNNRFLAERTGGTYSTLKVQPAELEDSGVYFCASSRATGEETQYFGPGTRLLVL.

The J gene is TRBJ2-3, the V gene TRBV5-1; 8 bases match TRBD2. Germline V gene data show CDR1 as SGHRS and CDR2 as YFSETQ. The CDR3 is made up of 15 amino acids. V dropped 4 bases and J dropped 1; count of bases not matched to a gene: 5. CDR3 loop: CASSISGDRTDTQYF. The CDR3 region has the DNA TGCGCCAGCAGCATTAGCGGGGACCGCACAGATACGCAGTATTTT.

This clonotype has more than one count but fewer than ten. The chain recombines TRBV20-1 with TRBJ1-2, with D uncertain. Germline values: CDR1 DFQATT, CDR2 SNEGSKA (reference sequence). V lost 0 bases and J lost 4, with 15 bases in between. The CDR3 consists of 15 residues. The CDR3 spells CSARETGKWSYGYTF. The CDR3 DNA sequence: TGCAGTGCTAGAGAGACTGGGAAGTGGAGCTATGGCTACACCTTC.

A remark on this clonotype: One base away lies a much larger clone, so this may be a sequencing read error. The chain has TRBV7-6 and TRBJ2-3; 8 nucleotides agree with TRBD1. The CDR3 loop spans 14 amino acids. Per the germline V gene, CDR1 is SGHVS and CDR2 is FNYEAQ. DNA of the CDR3: TGTGCCAACAGCTTAGGACAGGGCCCAGATACGCAGTATTTT. This gives the protein CANSLGQGPDTQYF.

This clonotype was seen only a few times. The chain couples TRBV14 to TRBJ2-3; maybe TRBD1 (6 bases). Per the germline V gene, CDR1 is SGHDN and CDR2 is FVKESK. Trimming shortened V by 5 bases and J by 0 bases, and 9 bases separated the two germline ends. The CDR3 is 14 amino acids. In DNA, the CDR3 is TGTGCCAGCAGCACCGACAGGAGCACAGATACGCAGTATTTT. Its protein is CASSTDRSTDTQYF.

The chain carries TRBV5-1 and TRBJ1-2, with TRBD1 as a possible D gene (5 bases). Trimming removed 4 bases from V and 2 bases from J, with 18 bases in between. CDR3 length equals 16 residues. CDR1 SGHRS and CDR2 YFSETQ come from the germline V gene. CDR3 DNA: TGCGCCAGCAGCACCGGGGGGATCCAAAGGAACTATGGCTACACCTTC. It codes for CASSTGGIQRNYGYTF.

This clonotype was counted a few times. The chain employs TRBV12-3 or TRBV12-4 and TRBJ2-1; TRBD1 aligns across 8 bases. This CDR3 spans 18 amino acids. Trimming at V came to 3 bases and at J to 0 bases, leaving 10 bases not matched to a gene. The CDR3 here is CASSFGQGAFGSYNEQFF. The DNA of the CDR3 is TGTGCCAGCAGTTTTGGGCAGGGGGCCTTTGGCTCCTACAATGAGCAGTTCTTC.

The rearrangement joins TRBV2 to TRBJ2-7; 7 nucleotides match TRBD2. V shed 2 bases, J shed 7 bases, and the junction held 17 bases outside the gene matches. This CDR3 has 17 residues. Germline V lookup: CDR1 SNHLY, CDR2 FYNNEI. The DNA for the CDR3 is TGTGCCAGCAGTGAATGGTCCCTAGCGGCGAACACCGGGGAGCAGTACTTC. Its protein product is CASSEWSLAANTGEQYF.

The table lists this clonotype with many counts. V gene TRBV20-1 combines with J gene TRBJ2-1, with a possible D match to TRBD1 (6 bases). This CDR3 has 15 residues. Germline V CDR1 and CDR2: DFQATT, SNEGSKA (reference sequence). Trimming left V 4 bases short and J 8 bases short, with 21 bases between. The DNA for the CDR3 is TGCAGTGCTAACGACAGGACTTCAGCGATTGATGAGCAGTTCTTC. Translating it yields CSANDRTSAIDEQFF.

The sample holds many counts of this clonotype. V is TRBV6-1 and J is TRBJ1-5, with TRBD1 matching 8 bases. V was clipped by 10 bases and J by 3 bases; unmatched bases: 8. Germline assignment: CDR1 MNHNS and CDR2 SASEGT. The CDR3 is made up of 14 amino acids. This chain's CDR3 is CATRQGSPNQPQHF. The CDR3 region has the DNA TGTGCCACCCGACAGGGGTCCCCCAATCAGCCCCAGCATTTT.

This clonotype showed up just a few times. DNA for the CDR3: TGTGCCAGCATCAATAGACCGGGACTCTGGAGCAATCAGCCCCAGCATTTT. This encodes CASINRPGLWSNQPQHF. The chain links TRBV6-2 or TRBV6-3 to TRBJ1-5, with D possibly being TRBD1 (5 bases). Per germline, CDR1 MNHEY and CDR2 SVGEGT. This CDR3 region has 17 residues. Trimming left V 7 bases short and J 1 base short, with 20 bases between.

This clonotype was seen many times. J is TRBJ2-1 and V is TRBV5-1; TRBD1 aligns across 7 bases. Germline V gene lookup returns CDR1 SGHRS and CDR2 YFSETQ. Trimming at V came to 4 bases and at J to 0 bases, leaving 10 bases not matched to a gene. The CDR3 contains 17 residues. The DNA of the CDR3 is TGCGCCAGCAGCCCTGGGCCGGGACAGAGCTCCTACAATGAGCAGTTCTTC. This sequence encodes CASSPGPGQSSYNEQFF.

V is TRBV3-1 and J is TRBJ2-4; the D call may be TRBD1 or TRBD2 (6 bases each). The length of the CDR3 is 15 residues. V was cut by 4 bases and J by 6 bases, with 16 bases left in between. CDR1 and CDR2 (germline): LGHDT, YNNKEL (reference sequence). The CDR3 reads CASSPEGGRGNIQYF. DNA for the CDR3: TGTGCCAGCAGCCCTGAAGGGGGGCGAGGAAACATTCAGTACTTC.

The chain couples TRBV20-1 to TRBJ2-3; D possibly corresponds to TRBD1 (6 bases). Germline-derived CDR1 and CDR2 are DFQATT and SNEGSKA (reference sequence). Trimming took off 7 bases at V and 3 bases at J, with 14 bases between the two ends. The CDR3 consists of 13 residues. CDR3 sequence (DNA): TGCAGTGTCCCTCACACAGGGACAGATACGCAGTATTTT. It specifies CSVPHTGTDTQYF.

This clonotype appeared once. This could be a read error, since a much larger clone is one nucleotide away. The chain recombines TRBV27 with TRBJ2-3, with 7 bases lining up with TRBD2. Germline trimming cut 6 bases from V and 5 bases from J; bases unmatched to any gene: 11. Germline loops: CDR1 MNHEY, CDR2 SMNVEV (reference sequence). This CDR3 comprises 15 residues. For the CDR3, the DNA is TGTGCCAGCAGCCAACCAGCGGGGTGGGGAGATACGCAGTATTTT. Encoded protein: CASSQPAGWGDTQYF.

The chain recombines TRBV6-1 with TRBJ2-7, with TRBD2 matching 9 bases. The CDR3 length is 14 residues. J was trimmed by 6 bases and V by 5 bases; bases with no gene match: 8. From germline, CDR1 is MNHNS and CDR2 SASEGT. DNA for the CDR3: TGTGCCAGCAGTTACGGGACTAGCAACGCCGAGCAGTACTTC. It yields the protein CASSYGTSNAEQYF.

This clonotype was recorded at least ten times. The V gene is TRBV11-2, the J gene TRBJ2-2; D call uncertain. This CDR3 contains 15 residues. V was cut by 1 base and J by 5 bases, with 11 bases left in between. Germline V gene lookup returns CDR1 SGHAT and CDR2 FQNNGV. CDR3 protein: CASSLAGSGTGELFF. CDR3 nucleotides: TGTGCCAGCAGCTTAGCAGGATCAGGAACCGGGGAGCTGTTTTTT.

This clonotype appeared many times. This chain connects TRBV20-1 to TRBJ1-1; D gene uncertain. Per germline, CDR1 DFQATT and CDR2 SNEGSKA (reference sequence). The CDR3 runs 14 residues. V was cut by 0 bases and J by 3 bases, with 11 bases left in between. The CDR3 coding sequence is TGCAGTGCTAGAGATCGTCAGTCGCACACTGAAGCTTTCTTT. Protein: CSARDRQSHTEAFF.

This clonotype came up a few times. The genes are TRBV18 and TRBJ1-1, with D possibly matching TRBD1 (5 bases). CDR1 KGHSH and CDR2 LQKENI come from the germline V gene. Trimming removed 5 bases at V and 2 bases at J, with 9 bases between. This CDR3 has 13 residues. CDR3 DNA: TGTGCCAGCTCAAAACAGGATAACACTGAAGCTTTCTTT. Encoded protein: CASSKQDNTEAFF.

This clonotype was observed once. A much larger clone differs from this one at a single base, so this may be a read error. The chain couples TRBV20-1 to TRBJ2-5; 7 bases agree with TRBD2. The CDR3 runs to 15 residues. Germline CDR1 is DFQATT and CDR2 is SNEGSKA (reference sequence). V was clipped by 5 bases and J by 1 base; unmatched bases: 10. The CDR3 region has the DNA TGCAGTGCTGGCTCGGGCGGGGGACCCCAAGAGACCCAGTACTTC. Protein sequence: CSAGSGGGPQETQYF.

There are a few counts of this clonotype. The chain has TRBV7-8 and TRBJ2-5, with 8 bases matching TRBD1. CDR1 SGHVS and CDR2 FQNEAQ come from the germline V gene. The CDR3 consists of 16 residues. V lost 1 base and J lost 2; bases outside the gene matches: 6. The CDR3 DNA sequence: TGTGCCAGCAGCTTAGTTTCGGGGACAGGTCAAGAGACCCAGTACTTC. It specifies CASSLVSGTGQETQYF.

This clonotype was found many times. The chain combines TRBV6-1 with TRBJ1-1, with 7 bases lining up with TRBD1. V lost 7 bases to trimming and J lost 4 bases; unmatched junction nucleotides: 6. The CDR3 has 13 residues. Looked up from germline, CDR1 is MNHNS and CDR2 is SASEGT. CDR3 bases: TGTGCCAGCACCCCTAACAGGGGCACTGAAGCTTTCTTT. It specifies CASTPNRGTEAFF.

With regard to this clonotype: At one of its ends the junction is not consistent with the germline gene, which may arise from a read error. J is TRBJ2-1 and V is TRBV7-9, with 12 bases matching TRBD2. Looked up from germline, CDR1 is SEHNR and CDR2 is FQNEAQ (reference sequence). The CDR3 consists of 16 residues. CDR3 nucleotides: TGCGCCAGCAGCACCGGACTAGCGGGGCTCTACAATGAGCAGTTCTTC. Translated: CASSTGLAGLYNEQFF.

In this sample, this clonotype turned up many times. V gene TRBV7-8 combines with J gene TRBJ1-1, with D possibly being TRBD1 (5 bases). Germline values: CDR1 SGHVS, CDR2 FQNEAQ. CDR3 size: 15 residues. V lost 3 bases and J lost 4, with 15 bases in between. CDR3 DNA: TGTGCCAGCAGCTTGACAGCTCCTATGGGCACTGAAGCTTTCTTT. Its protein is CASSLTAPMGTEAFF.